The present T cell receptor beta chain was sequenced within a study of T cells in Graves' hyperthyroidism and ophthalmopathy. This clonotype was detected ten times or more. Amplification of TCR beta CDR3 regions used RNA as the template. The primer set for the first-round RT-PCR of the TCR CDR3 was HTBI. Each CDR3 protein is one row after TCRdb ran MiXCR on the multiplex PCR reads. This repertoire shows almost 600,000 distinct CDR3 sequences, approximately 13% found once; its top ten account for under 7%. The sequenced material came from blood. The sequence came from a woman in her twenties or thirties with Graves' hyperthyroidism that later progressed to Graves' ophthalmopathy.

CDR3 sequence reads: CASHRGGAYEQYF. For the CDR3, the DNA is TGTGCCAGCCATAGGGGAGGGGCCTACGAGCAGTACTTC. V gene TRBV30 combines with J gene TRBJ2-7; 7 bases match TRBD2. Looked up from germline, CDR1 is GTSNPN and CDR2 is SVGIG (reference sequence). V lost 8 bases, J lost 2 bases, and 9 bases stayed unmatched. CDR3 length: 13 amino acids.